The clone carrying this TCR beta chain has more than one count but fewer than ten. The target antigen is unknown. CDR1 is ENHRY, CDR2 SYGVKD, per germline. V shed 6 bases and J 2 bases; nucleotides not matched to a gene: 2. The CDR3 has 14 amino acids. Primers included in the PCR were 60 Vbeta and 13 Jbeta primers. Assay used: immunoSEQ multiplex PCR; TCRdb lists only in-frame clones, some missing. The sample shows approximately 100,000 clones, 74% of them seen only once. These data are taken from a study of cytomegalovirus exposure and HLA in healthy donors. Study outcomes and limitations: On later analysis, the bulk of CMV-associated TCR beta chains appeared to be HLA-restricted. Several of the most significant clusters appeared, in a later analysis, to be linked to common viral pathogens. In a later analysis, compared with equally common non-associated chains, HLA-associated beta chains were more expanded.

The chain joins TRBV10-3 to TRBJ2-7; 12 nucleotides align to TRBD2. The sample consisted of PBMCs. The receptor was isolated from a human donor in good health. CDR3 nucleotide sequence: TGTGCCATCAGGAGGACTAGCGGGACCTACGAGCAGTACTTC. Amino acids: CAIRRTSGTYEQYF.